A selection of T cell receptor beta chains follows, all from one sample in a study of control samples from healthy donors and cancer patients. Profiled with immunoSEQ multiplex PCR; TCRdb holds only in-frame clones, not every one. Of about 190,000 clones in the sample, around 90% were seen once. Sequenced material: blood. These receptors originate from a man younger than 45 in good health. The CDR3 runs from the conserved cysteine through the conserved F or W. A D gene is named only where the DNA matches it firmly. Size tells how often a clone was seen (once, few, many) or the class of an expanded clone, and some rows leave it out.

TRBD2	NA	TRBV19	TRBJ2-1	TGTGCCAGTAGTATCCCGGGACTAGCGTCCTACAATGAGCAGTTCTTC	CASSIPGLASYNEQFF
TRBD1	NA	TRBV9	TRBJ1-1	TGTGCCAGCAGCGTAGAGACAGGGTCTGAAGCTTTCTTT	CASSVETGSEAFF
NA	NA	TRBV5-8	TRBJ1-2	TGTGCCAGCAGCTTGGGGGGTAGCATCTATGGCTACACCTTC	CASSLGGSIYGYTF
NA	once	TRBV4-1	TRBJ2-2	TGCGCCAGCAGCCAAGTGGGGGGGCTGGCAGCCGGGGAGCTGTTTTTT	CASSQVGGLAAGELFF
TRBD2	NA	TRBV15	TRBJ2-3	TGTGCCACCAAGACACTAGCGGGGAACACAGATACGCAGTATTTT	CATKTLAGNTDTQYF
NA	NA	TRBV2	TRBJ1-5	TGTGCCAGCAACATTGGGGGTAATCAGCCCCAGCATTTT	CASNIGGNQPQHF
NA	NA	TRBV5-1	TRBJ2-7	TGCGCCAGCAGACCACAAACAACAGGGTCAAGGTTTTCGTACGAGCAGTACTTC	CASRPQTTGSRFSYEQYF
TRBD1	NA	TRBV19	TRBJ1-4	TGTGCCACCGGGACAGGCAATAATGAAAAACTGTTTTTT	CATGTGNNEKLFF
NA	once	TRBV11-2	TRBJ2-5	TGTGCCAGCCGCGATACAGGAGGGTCACAAGAGACCCAGTACTTC	CASRDTGGSQETQYF
NA	once	TRBV5-6	TRBJ1-1	TGTGCCAGCAGTCAACAGGCCACTGAAGCTTTCTTT	CASSQQATEAFF
NA	NA	TRBV29-1	TRBJ1-1	TGCAGCGTGGTCACCGGGAGAGACACTGAAGCTTTCTTT	CSVVTGRDTEAFF
NA	NA	TRBV12-3/TRBV12-4	TRBJ1-5	TGTGCCAGCAGCCTCAGACAGAATCAGCCCCAGCATTTT	CASSLRQNQPQHF
NA	NA	TRBV9	TRBJ2-3	TGTGCCAGCAGCGGTAGCGGCGCAGGGGGCACAGATACGCAGTATTTT	CASSGSGAGGTDTQYF
TRBD1	NA	TRBV19	TRBJ1-4	TGTGCCAGTAGCCGGGACAGGGTGGAACTGTTTTTT	CASSRDRVELFF
TRBD1	NA	TRBV7-3	TRBJ1-1	TGTGCCAGCAGCCAGGGACAGTACACTGAAGCTTTCTTT	CASSQGQYTEAFF
NA	NA	TRBV20-1	TRBJ2-1	TGCAGTGCTAGTATCTGGGGAGATAATGAGCAGTTCTTC	CSASIWGDNEQFF
NA	NA	TRBV6-5	TRBJ1-1	TGTGCCAGCATATGGCAGGGACCCCGTGAAGCTTTCTTT	CASIWQGPREAFF
NA	NA	TRBV13	TRBJ1-1	TGTGCCAGCAGGCGGGCGGCGGACTTGAACACTGAAGCTTTCTTT	CASRRAADLNTEAFF
NA	NA	TRBV7-9	TRBJ2-1	TGTGCCAGCAGCTTAGCGGGGGGGCTATATGAGCAGTTCTTC	CASSLAGGLYEQFF
TRBD1	NA	TRBV2	TRBJ2-2	TGTGCCAGCTACGGACAGGGGCTAAGCACCGGGGAGCTGTTTTTT	CASYGQGLSTGELFF
NA	NA	TRBV2	TRBJ1-1	TGTGCCAGCAAGGTGGACACTGAAGCTTTCTTT	CASKVDTEAFF
NA	NA	TRBV29-1	TRBJ2-3	TGCAGTGGAGTTGGGGGGGCCACAGATACGCAGTATTTT	CSGVGGATDTQYF
NA	NA	TRBV19	TRBJ1-4	TGTGCCAGCGTTGGGCAGCTAAATGAAAAACTGTTTTTT	CASVGQLNEKLFF
NA	NA	TRBV19	TRBJ1-1	TGTGCCAGTAGTAGGGCGTTAGTGGGCGGGGCTGAAGCTTTCTTT	CASSRALVGGAEAFF
NA	NA	TRBV13	TRBJ1-2	TGTGCCAGCAGCTTAGAGGGACACACGTCCTATGGCTACACCTTC	CASSLEGHTSYGYTF
NA	NA	TRBV2	TRBJ1-5	TGTGCCAGCAGGCAGACTAATCAGCCCCAGCATTTT	CASRQTNQPQHF
NA	NA	TRBV2	TRBJ2-1	TGTGCCAGCACAACAGGAATCCCTTACAATGAGCAGTTCTTC	CASTTGIPYNEQFF
NA	NA	TRBV3-1/TRBV3-2	TRBJ2-1	TGTGCCAGCAGCCAAGATGGGGGCCTTCCGGGACAACCGCCCAATGAGCAGTTCTTC	CASSQDGGLPGQPPNEQFF
NA	once	TRBV7-9	TRBJ1-2	TGTGCCAGCCGCCTGAAGCGGGCAGGGGAATTCTATGGCTACACCTTC	CASRLKRAGEFYGYTF
NA	NA	TRBV7-2	TRBJ2-3	TGTGCCAGCAGCCCCGGGGAGCGGGGCACAGATACGCAGTATTTT	CASSPGERGTDTQYF
TRBD2	NA	TRBV7-6	TRBJ2-3	TGTGCCAGCAGCTTAGCGGGACTAATCACAGATACGCAGTATTTT	CASSLAGLITDTQYF
NA	once	TRBV24-1	TRBJ1-2	TGTGCCACCAGTGATGGGGACCGTTTTATGGGCTACACCTTC	CATSDGDRFMGYTF
NA	NA	TRBV5-4	TRBJ2-2	TGTGCCAGCAGCTCCCGGCTCACCGGGGAGCTGTTTTTT	CASSSRLTGELFF
TRBD2	NA	TRBV20-1	TRBJ2-1	TGCAGTGCTAGTCCGGGACTAGCGGGGGGGTCCCCGTTCTTC	CSASPGLAGGSPFF
NA	NA	TRBV7-9	TRBJ2-3	TGTGCCAGCAGCCAGAGTAGGAGCACAGATACGCAGTATTTT	CASSQSRSTDTQYF
NA	NA	TRBV10-3	TRBJ1-2	TGTGCCATCAGTGAATTTATCGACTACGGCTACACCTTC	CAISEFIDYGYTF
NA	NA	TRBV2	TRBJ1-2	TGTGCCAGCAGTGGACAGACATATGGCTACACCTTC	CASSGQTYGYTF
NA	NA	TRBV4-2	TRBJ1-6	TGTGCCAGCAGCCAAGTGGGGCAGGATAATTCACCCCTCCACTTT	CASSQVGQDNSPLHF
TRBD1	NA	TRBV6-5	TRBJ2-3	TGTGCCAGCAGATATAGGGGGCCTGGCACAGATACGCAGTATTTT	CASRYRGPGTDTQYF
NA	NA	TRBV7-2	TRBJ1-1	TGTGCCAGCAGCTTAGGACAGTGGGTGAACACTGAAGCTTTCTTT	CASSLGQWVNTEAFF
TRBD1	NA	TRBV5-1	TRBJ1-4	TGCGCCAGCAGCCTAGGGACAGCTGCAACTAATGAAAAACTGTTTTTT	CASSLGTAATNEKLFF